This entry concerns a single T cell receptor (beta chain). Its antigen is as yet unknown. Time point: pretreatment peripheral blood. Patient disease was locally advanced or metastatic urothelial carcinoma. The data were obtained in a study of PD-L1 blockade in urothelial cancer. Produced via immunoSEQ multiplex PCR; TCRdb's table is partial and in-frame only. There are tens of thousands of clones in the sample; 87% occur only once, and roughly 14% lies in the top ten. The germline V and J ends were trimmed by 3 bases and 0 bases, with 12 bases remaining between them. This CDR3 has 15 residues. Germline V gene data show CDR1 as SGHRS and CDR2 as YFSETQ. Study conclusions and caveats: Better survival was forecast by a pretreatment blood TCR clonality below the median.

The clonotype comes from a woman aged 60-70 years with urothelial cancer. This specimen was PBMCs, taken around atezolizumab (anti-PD-L1) treatment. The chain is built from TRBV5-1 and TRBJ1-1; a possible D gene is TRBD1 (6 bases). The CDR3 DNA is TGCGCCAGCAGCTCCGGGACATTCTTGAACACTGAAGCTTTCTTT. Amino acids: CASSSGTFLNTEAFF. Full variable domain (remainder filled in from reference TRBV5-1 and TRBJ1-1): KAGVTQTPRYLIKTRGQQVTLSCSPISGHRSVSWYQQTPGQGLQFLFEYFSETQRNKGNFPGRFSGRQFSNSRSEMNVSTLELGDSALYLCASSSGTFLNTEAFFGQGTRLTVV.